This T cell receptor beta chain was identified during a study of cytomegalovirus exposure and HLA in healthy donors. Germline CDR1 is MNHEY and CDR2 is SMNVEV (reference sequence). V dropped 3 bases and J dropped 2; count of bases not matched to a gene: 4. This CDR3 contains 15 residues. Primers: 60 Vbeta forward and 13 Jbeta reverse. Produced via immunoSEQ multiplex PCR; TCRdb's table is partial and in-frame only. The data show roughly 130,000 clones, 65% to 80% seen once. The chain uses TRBV27 and TRBJ2-3; 8 nucleotides align to TRBD2. This clonotype was sampled from a woman aged 45-65 years in good health and CMV-seropositive. Sequencing was performed on PBMCs. The CDR3 region has the DNA TGTGCCAGCAGTTTTTCCGGGGGGGACACAGATACGCAGTATTTT. It translates to CASSFSGGDTDTQYF.